The 24 T cell receptor beta chains presented below share a single source sample, sequenced in a study of a mutant IDH1 vaccine in newly diagnosed glioma. Data came from immunoSEQ multiplex PCR; TCRdb stores just in-frame clones and leaves some out. Seen here are roughly 60,000 clones, 70% to 90% observed once, and the top ten hold roughly 3.9%. The time point: week 23, last vaccination. Doses of 300 ug of mutant IDH1 20-mer peptide were given with topical imiquimod. No antigen is known for these receptors. The sample consisted of PBMCs, taken from a glioma patient whose treatment included an IDH1 peptide vaccine. These receptors were collected from a man aged 30 to 45 with glioma.

The J gene is TRBJ1-2, the V gene TRBV14; 8 nucleotides match TRBD1. Unmatched junction bases numbered 17, after V lost 4 bases and J lost 7 bases. This CDR3 has 17 amino acids. The germline CDR1 and CDR2 sequences are SGHDN and FVKESK. The CDR3 sequence is CASSPGNRGQGGSGYTF. The CDR3 DNA reads TGTGCCAGCAGCCCCGGGAACCGAGGACAGGGCGGGAGTGGCTACACCTTC.

The chain uses TRBV2 and TRBJ2-5; 10 bases agree with TRBD2. Germline V gene lookup returns CDR1 SNHLY and CDR2 FYNNEI. V dropped 0 bases and J dropped 5; count of bases not matched to a gene: 6. CDR3 length: 16 residues. The DNA of the CDR3 is TGTGCCAGCAGTGAAGCAAGCGGGGGGGCCTGGGAGACCCAGTACTTC. Translation gives CASSEASGGAWETQYF.

V usage is TRBV30 and J usage is TRBJ1-4, with TRBD1 identical over 9 bases. The CDR3 loop spans 13 amino acids. Trimming cost V 4 bases and J 11 bases; bases outside gene matches: 8. The V gene's germline CDR1 is GTSNPN and CDR2 SVGIG (reference sequence). The CDR3 DNA reads TGTGCCTGGACCGGACAGGGGCTGTCGAAACTGTTTTTT. Its protein product is CAWTGQGLSKLFF. Full variable domain (remainder filled in from reference TRBV30 and TRBJ1-4): SQTIHQWPATLVQPVGSPLSLECTVEGTSNPNLYWYRQAAGRGLQLLFYSVGIGQISSEVPQNLSASRPQDRQFILSSKKLLLSDSGFYLCAWTGQGLSKLFFGSGTQLSVL.

The CDR3 DNA sequence: TGCAGCGTACGGACAGGTGGTGGTCGGGGGGGTAAGGGAAAACTGTTTTTT. Translation gives CSVRTGGGRGGKGKLFF. This chain joins TRBV29-1 and TRBJ1-4, with 7 bases fitting TRBD1. CDR3 length equals 17 residues. The germline CDR1 and CDR2 sequences are SQVTM and ANQGSEA. V was pared by 6 bases and J by 10 bases, with 23 bases of the junction left unmatched.

The J gene is TRBJ1-1, the V gene TRBV25-1; no definite D call. Germline V lookup: CDR1 MGHDK, CDR2 SYGVNS. The CDR3 consists of 16 residues. Trimming left V 6 bases short and J 4 bases short, with 21 bases between. The CDR3 here is CASSSLRGREVTEAFF. The CDR3 DNA follows: TGTGCCAGCAGCTCATTGCGGGGTCGGGAAGTCACTGAAGCTTTCTTT.

The chain links TRBV6-6 to TRBJ1-6, with D possibly being TRBD1 (5 bases). The ends were cut back, 9 bases at V and 0 bases at J, with 9 bases in the middle. This CDR3 spans 14 amino acids. Germline V gives CDR1 MNHNY, CDR2 SVGAGI (reference sequence). The CDR3 reads CASRQLSYNSPLHF. CDR3 coding DNA: TGTGCCAGTAGACAGCTCTCCTATAATTCACCCCTCCACTTT.

The V gene is TRBV10-2, the J gene TRBJ1-6, with 11 bases that match TRBD1. Germline assignment: CDR1 WSHSY and CDR2 SAAADI. Germline trimming cut 5 bases from V and 0 bases from J; bases unmatched to any gene: 9. The CDR3 is 19 amino acids. CDR3 sequence: CASSRWTGGLSSYNSPLHF. The CDR3 DNA is TGCGCCAGCAGTAGATGGACAGGGGGCCTTAGCTCCTATAATTCACCCCTCCACTTT.

CDR3 sequence (DNA): TGTGCCAGCAGTCCGGGGGGAACGTATACGCAGTATTTT. Its protein product is CASSPGGTYTQYF. The chain links TRBV28 to TRBJ2-3; 7 nucleotides match TRBD2. In germline, CDR1 is MDHEN, CDR2 SYDVKM. CDR3 length: 13 amino acids. Trimming removed 5 bases from V and 7 bases from J; junction bases left unmatched: 6.

This rearrangement joins TRBV7-9 to TRBJ1-5, with D perhaps matching TRBD1 (5 bases). CDR1 is SEHNR and CDR2 is FQNEAQ in the germline V gene (reference sequence). The CDR3 contains 13 residues. The V end lost 1 base, the J end lost 9 bases, and 10 bases lay between the germline ends. This chain's CDR3 is CASSLGGDGPQHF. CDR3 bases: TGTGCCAGCAGCTTAGGAGGGGATGGGCCCCAGCATTTT.

The rearrangement links TRBV6-5 to TRBJ1-6; D might be TRBD1 (6 bases). The germline V gene has CDR1 MNHEY and CDR2 SVGAGI. CDR3 length: 15 amino acids. V was pared by 6 bases and J by 8 bases, with 17 bases between. CDR3 DNA sequence: TGTGCCAGCAGAAGAATGTACAGGGACGATTCACCCCTCCACTTT. It yields the protein CASRRMYRDDSPLHF.

This chain connects TRBV11-2 to TRBJ2-7, with 8 bases fitting TRBD2. The CDR3 consists of 18 residues. Trimming took 4 bases from V and 0 from J; bases not matched to a gene: 14. The V gene's germline CDR1 is SGHAT and CDR2 FQNNGV. Here the CDR3 DNA reads TGTGCCAGCAGCTCCCTTCAGGGCGGGGGGTCCCTCTCCTACGAGCAGTACTTC. Its translation: CASSSLQGGGSLSYEQYF. Combining the CDR3 with reference TRBV11-2 and TRBJ2-7 gives the whole variable domain EAGVAQSPRYKIIEKRQSVAFWCNPISGHATLYWYQQILGQGPKLLIQFQNNGVVDDSQLPKDRFSAERLKGVDSTLKIQPAKLEDSAVYLCASSSLQGGGSLSYEQYFGPGTRLTVT.

This clone was found a few times. The rearrangement links TRBV5-1 to TRBJ1-1; D remains ambiguous. Trimming cost V 0 bases and J 1 base, with 4 bases left between them. The CDR3 length is 13 residues. Germline-derived CDR1 and CDR2 are SGHRS and YFSETQ. This CDR3 reads CASSLGENTEAFF. The CDR3 nucleotides read TGCGCCAGCAGCTTGGGGGAGAACACTGAAGCTTTCTTT.

V usage is TRBV28 and J usage is TRBJ1-1, with unresolved D. CDR1 is MDHEN and CDR2 is SYDVKM in the germline V gene. V lost 2 bases and J lost 0, with 4 bases in between. The CDR3 sequence is 13 residues long. CDR3 loop: CASSLPLNTEAFF. In DNA form, the CDR3 reads TGTGCCAGCAGTTTACCCCTGAACACTGAAGCTTTCTTT.

This clone was recorded only once. The V call is TRBV27, the J call TRBJ1-1; perhaps TRBD1 as D (5 bases). Looked up from germline, CDR1 is MNHEY and CDR2 is SMNVEV (reference sequence). The CDR3 has 14 residues. Trimming stripped 0 bases from V and 2 bases from J, with 7 bases between. The CDR3 is CASSLSGANTEAFF. The CDR3 DNA sequence: TGTGCCAGCAGTTTATCCGGGGCAAACACTGAAGCTTTCTTT.

The chain carries TRBV4-2 and TRBJ2-5; TRBD2 agrees at 13 bases. V trimming: 0 bases; J trimming: 5 bases; junction bases outside the gene matches: 3. Germline CDR1 and CDR2: LGHNA and YNFKEQ. The CDR3 runs to 16 residues. CDR3 residues: CASSQDGTSGDETQYF. CDR3 bases: TGTGCCAGCAGCCAAGACGGGACTAGCGGGGATGAGACCCAGTACTTC.

The chain couples TRBV4-1 to TRBJ1-6; no firm D call. Germline CDR1 is MGHRA and CDR2 is YSYEKL. CDR3 length equals 16 residues. Deletions cut 1 base from V and 1 base from J, with 8 bases between. The CDR3 is CASSQGGASYNSPLHF. CDR3 nucleotide sequence: TGCGCCAGCAGCCAAGGTGGAGCGTCCTATAATTCACCCCTCCACTTT.

This clone appeared a single time. CDR3 coding DNA: TGTGCCAGCAGCCGACGAACAAGCACAGATACGCAGTATTTT. Translation gives CASSRRTSTDTQYF. The rearrangement uses TRBV5-5 and TRBJ2-3; D remains ambiguous. The CDR3 sequence is 14 residues long. V gave up 4 bases and J gave up 0 bases, with 9 bases separating them. Germline V gene data show CDR1 as SGHKS and CDR2 as YYEKEE (reference sequence).

This chain uses TRBV7-8 with TRBJ2-5; 11 bases match TRBD2. In germline, CDR1 is SGHVS, CDR2 FQNEAQ. V trimming: 2 bases; J trimming: 5 bases; junction bases outside the gene matches: 13. This CDR3 spans 18 amino acids. The CDR3 nucleotides are TGTGCCAGCAGCTTAAGGGTCCTAGCGGGGGGTCCTAGCGAGACCCAGTACTTC. Its protein is CASSLRVLAGGPSETQYF.

The gene calls are TRBV13 and TRBJ2-1, with D tentatively TRBD2 (6 bases). The CDR3 spans 17 residues. Germline CDR1 PRHDT, CDR2 FYEKMQ (reference sequence). The V end lost 1 base, the J end lost 0 bases, and 13 bases lay between the germline ends. The DNA of the CDR3 is TGTGCCAGCAGCTTAGTCAGTGGGGGGAGCTCCTACAATGAGCAGTTCTTC. This codes for CASSLVSGGSSYNEQFF.

V usage is TRBV28 and J usage is TRBJ1-4; D is undetermined. The CDR3 runs to 17 residues. Germline loops: CDR1 MDHEN, CDR2 SYDVKM. Between the trimmed V and J ends, which lost 1 base and 3 bases, there was a span of 15 bases. CDR3 in amino acids: CASSLFGRVQANEKLFF. CDR3 nucleotide sequence: TGTGCCAGCAGTTTATTCGGGAGGGTTCAGGCTAATGAAAAACTGTTTTTT.

This clone was counted a few times. The genes are TRBV18 and TRBJ1-2, with D maybe TRBD1 (6 bases). CDR1 KGHSH and CDR2 LQKENI come from the germline V gene. V lost 3 bases and J 5 bases, leaving 16 bases between the germline ends. CDR3 size: 15 residues. CDR3 in amino acids: CASSPVQGKGYGYTF. In DNA, the CDR3 is TGTGCCAGCTCACCGGTACAGGGAAAGGGATATGGCTACACCTTC.

This clone showed up just once. The J gene is TRBJ1-4, the V gene TRBV7-2; no definite D call. The V and J ends lost 1 base and 10 bases respectively, with 16 bases between them. CDR3 length: 15 amino acids. Germline V gene lookup returns CDR1 SGHTA and CDR2 FQGNSA. The DNA of the CDR3 is TGTGCCAGCAGCTTAGTTGGCGCAGCAGGTAGAAAACTGTTTTTT. Its translation is CASSLVGAAGRKLFF. The entire variable domain, with the rest obtained from reference TRBV7-2 and TRBJ1-4, is as follows: GAGVSQSPSNKVTEKGKDVELRCDPISGHTALYWYRQSLGQGLEFLIYFQGNSAPDKSGLPSDRFSAERTGGSVSTLTIQRTQQEDSAVYLCASSLVGAAGRKLFFGSGTQLSVL.

This rearrangement joins TRBV27 to TRBJ2-3; D is ambiguous. The V and J ends lost 4 bases and 4 bases respectively, with 12 bases between them. The CDR3 has 14 amino acids. Germline V lookup: CDR1 MNHEY, CDR2 SMNVEV (reference sequence). In DNA, the CDR3 is TGTGCCAGCAGTTCGATGGACCGTGCAGATACGCAGTATTTT. Residues: CASSSMDRADTQYF.

The chain links TRBV6-1 to TRBJ2-7; D gene ambiguous. Germline CDR1 reads MNHNS; CDR2 reads SASEGT. V lost 6 bases, J lost 5 bases, and 14 bases lay in between. The CDR3 sequence is 13 residues long. In DNA form, the CDR3 reads TGTGCCAGCAGGTGGGGTTACCGAGACGAGCAGTACTTC. It encodes CASRWGYRDEQYF.